These 3 T cell receptor beta chains share one sample of origin, sequenced in a study of Ad26.COV2.S vaccination and SARS-CoV-2 variants. Treatment indicated: about 20 received Ad26.COV2.S at low or high dose, single or two shots; about 5 received placebo; per-sample allocation not given. The study sampled participants on day 63 after the first vaccine or placebo injection. The method was immunoSEQ multiplex PCR; TCRdb's version includes in-frame clones alone and lacks a portion of them. The table lists about 370,000 clones, about nine tenths of them singletons, with around 1.9% in the top ten. This specimen was peripheral blood, taken in a trial of Ad26.COV2.S vaccine versus placebo. These receptors were taken from a person aged 18-65 years who received the Ad26.COV2.S COVID-19 vaccine or a placebo.

This clone occurred a few times. The chain recombines TRBV9 with TRBJ2-1, with 12 bases that match TRBD1. CDR3 length: 14 residues. Trimming took 1 base from V and 8 from J; bases not matched to a gene: 1. Germline lookup yields CDR1 SGDLS and CDR2 YYNGEE. This CDR3 is CASSVRDRGHEQFF. Written as DNA, the CDR3 is TGTGCCAGCAGCGTACGGGACAGGGGGCATGAGCAGTTCTTC.

The chain has TRBV2 and TRBJ1-4; tentative D call: TRBD1 (6 bases). The V gene's germline CDR1 is SNHLY and CDR2 FYNNEI. V dropped 5 bases and J dropped 8 bases, with 18 bases sitting between them. This CDR3 has 15 amino acids. CDR3 region: CASSPEGPGVEKLFF. The CDR3 DNA follows: TGTGCCAGCAGTCCTGAGGGCCCAGGGGTCGAAAAACTGTTTTTT.

V usage is TRBV4-3 and J usage is TRBJ2-7; a weak D match, TRBD2 (6 bases). Trimming stripped 4 bases from V and 0 bases from J, with 10 bases between. The CDR3 runs to 14 residues. From germline, CDR1 is LGHNA and CDR2 YSLEER. The CDR3 reads CASSPMTSSYEQYF. DNA for the CDR3: TGCGCCAGCAGCCCGATGACTAGCTCCTACGAGCAGTACTTC.